This is a list of T cell receptor beta chains from one sample in a study of T cells after yellow fever vaccination. TCRdb called the 5' RACE reads again in MiXCR, with one record for every CDR3 protein. The sample has about 320,000 distinct CDR3 sequences, about 10% seen once; the top ten hold 3% to 3.5%. Material: CD4+ T cells sorted from PBMCs, obtained 45 days after the yellow fever booster vaccination. The receptor source for this set is a man younger than 35 who received the YFV17D yellow fever vaccine. The conserved cysteine and the conserved F or W are not part of the CDR3 here.

TRBV7-9	TRBJ1-4	ASSLAQGADEKLF
TRBV12-3/TRBV12-4	TRBJ2-5	ASTSYGNQETQY
TRBV28	TRBJ1-1	ASRRTVRPVTYTEAF
TRBV2	TRBJ1-2	ASRVDLHSNYGYT
TRBV5-1	TRBJ1-2	ASSQTRGLEGYT
TRBV12-5	TRBJ2-3	ASGLVGAQDTQY
TRBV6-2/TRBV6-3	TRBJ2-5	ASGYQETQY
TRBV5-1	TRBJ1-5	ASSPNPGGSQPQH
TRBV6-1	TRBJ1-5	ASSRRTLQTNQPQH
TRBV12-3/TRBV12-4	TRBJ1-1	ASSTSVRGNTEAF
TRBV4-3	TRBJ2-1	ASSQDWAGEQF